This T cell receptor (beta chain) is from a study of cytomegalovirus exposure and HLA in healthy donors (dated by TCRdb to the late 2010s). For the study in its entirety: An earlier analysis of roughly 570 of the donors reported 276 Gb of sequence data and 100 million to 120 million unique TCR beta sequences obtained from 150 million to 200 million T cells. Typing coverage varied by locus: roughly 629-630 donors for A, B, C, DRB1 and DQB1; approximately 500 for DQA1; around 570 for DPA1; roughly 470 for DPB1. Rather than using new phenotypic data, the later analysis identified candidate immune exposures from TCR beta sequences and from how often those sequences occurred across donors. All discovery cohort repertoires had been generated on a single sequencing platform. An early release covering about 600 HLA-typed donors comprised about 300 gigabases of sequencing data and approximately 80 million unique TCR sequences. HLA typing included class I and class II loci at four-digit resolution. The genetic ancestry cluster associated with self-reported Caucasian donors included about four fifths of the 398 genotyped donors. A later genetic analysis took genome-wide SNP genotypes for about 55% of the 666 donors and used that subset as a discovery cohort. In addition to the first cohort of approximately 670 subjects, a separate validation cohort of around 110 different subjects was used. An earlier analysis of 500 to 750 of the donors applied high-throughput TCR beta sequencing to assess whether each TCR beta V gene segment acted as functional or pseudogenic. To study patterns of TCR occurrence, a later analysis re-analyzed previously published TCR beta repertoires from 650 to 750 donors and added high-resolution HLA genotyping. The study profiled the T cell repertoires of hundreds of subjects by immunosequencing and related them to cytomegalovirus serostatus. To predict cytomegalovirus infection status, the study combined high-throughput TCR immunosequencing, statistical association of individual TCRs with disease status, and machine learning. Donor age, sex, ethnicity and CMV serostatus were compiled together with the repertoire data. The study aimed to test whether signatures of past pathogen exposure could be identified by cataloging public T cell receptors. Among about 390 genotyped donors of the cohort, an average of roughly 240,000 unique TCR beta nucleotide sequences were sequenced per donor, around 20% of them non-productive. Roughly five DR-DQ haplotypes were handled as single units for association and clustering, since linkage in the cohort was strong.

Concerning this clone: It has no known antigen specificity. Per-base qualities were not stored, and no clone one base away is much larger.

Study-wide conclusions, independent of this receptor: Because HLA typing was unavailable for some donors at each locus, only the typed subset was used in association tests. In a later analysis, TCR association rates were found to vary across HLA loci, with the most associated TCRs seen for DRB1 alleles and the fewest for HLA-C alleles. Because the 87-base-pair reads could not distinguish some IMGT-functional V segments, including TRBV6-2 and TRBV6-3, those segments were excluded. Compared with equally common non-associated chains, HLA-associated TCR beta chains in a later analysis were more clonally expanded and had lower generation probabilities. In a later genetic analysis, a missense DCLRE1C variant was associated with V-gene and J-gene trimming of TCR beta chains, and the association was replicated in an independent cohort. A later genetic analysis reported fewer N-insertions in productive TCRs among donors in an Asian-associated ancestry cluster than the roughly 670-donor mean. A few of the identified cytomegalovirus-associated TCR beta chains were confirmed in vitro to be specific for cytomegalovirus antigens. A cluster of highly shared sequence variants was judged likely to represent a technical artifact of the sequencing pipeline. The cohort was sequenced for TCR beta chains only, and without alpha or paired-chain data the features that could be detected were limited. Strong co-occurrence of HLA alleles, especially DR and DQ, made assigning TCR associations to individual alleles difficult. Immune exposure information for the cohort was limited to CMV serostatus. A further reported finding was that TCR beta sequences accurately predicted the HLA-A and HLA-B alleles for most subjects in the first cohort. According to the authors, the approach could potentially be generalized to other disease states and immunological phenotypes. Linkage disequilibrium might explain the correlated functional status among segregating V segments, but an unknown experimental factor could not be ruled out. Specific HLA alleles were associated with 15,000 to 20,000 TCR beta sequences at a false discovery rate of 0.05 in a later analysis. Most TCR sequences were seen in very few donors, while some public TCRs were found in many individuals. In a later analysis, several top co-occurrence clusters were reported to appear linked to parvovirus B19, influenza, CMV and Epstein-Barr virus. The classifier was reported to diagnose cytomegalovirus status with high specificity and sensitivity in both the original and validation cohorts. Roughly uniform sequencing depth across donors was assumed in presence/absence analyses, although this assumption may not hold. Broadly in line with IMGT annotations, most TCR beta V segments showed up in productive rearrangements about 87% or about 30% of the time in an earlier analysis of around 600 of the donors. About 17 rarely observed V segments, including chromosome 9 orphons, were excluded from the earlier analysis of several hundred of the donors because counts were too low. The study listed around 160 TCR beta chains as associated with cytomegalovirus. According to a later analysis, most CMV-associated TCR beta chains appeared to be HLA-restricted, and the HLA associations seemed to be driven largely by CMV exposure.

The cohort was made up of approximately 670 healthy bone marrow donors. At the time of sampling, every cohort member was nominally healthy, though immune exposures that went unrecorded were likely present. The donor was CMV seropositive and was included in the group of 250 to 300 seropositive cohort members. A peripheral blood sample was collected from each donor, and TCR beta sequencing was performed on peripheral blood mononuclear cells. The Qiagen DNeasy Blood Extraction Kit was used to extract genomic DNA from the blood cell samples. The library was produced with the immunoSEQ multiplex PCR assay. The multiplex PCR relied on a mix of 60 forward primers for TCR Vbeta segments and 13 reverse primers for TCR Jbeta segments. The CDR3 region of rearranged TCR beta genes was amplified from genomic DNA with a multiplex PCR assay. The amplified TCR beta libraries were sequenced on the Illumina HiSeq System as 87-base-pair reads. The study's own analysis went as follows. A later analysis counted about 80 million unique TCR beta chains across the 550 to 700 repertoires, and approximately 11 million of these chains were shared by at least two donors. Raw reads were error-corrected and collapsed into unique sequences by a nearest-neighbor algorithm in which closely related sequences were merged to remove PCR and sequencing errors. Alignment of CDR3 sequences to IMGT reference sequences was used to assign V, D and J gene segments. For a sequence to be retained, at least a six-nucleotide match to both a V gene segment and a J gene segment was required. Rearrangements were classified as productive when the CDR3 lacked stop codons and remained in frame with V and J, and all other rearrangements were classified as non-productive. Following IMGT convention, CDR3 was defined as the stretch from the second conserved V-encoded cysteine up to the conserved J-encoded phenylalanine. In an earlier analysis of 500 to 650 of the donors, sequences lacking an unambiguous match to a single V gene segment were excluded. In an earlier analysis of some 590 of the donors, V segments were called functional above 56.7% productive rearrangements and were called segregating when the between-donor standard deviation exceeded 5%. A statistical classification framework was developed to diagnose cytomegalovirus status using the catalog of TCR beta chain sequences. In a later analysis, V and J genes were assigned by comparing TCR nucleotide sequences against IMGT/GENE-DB human TR gene sequences. In a later analysis, CDR3 sequences and most-parsimonious VDJ recombination scenarios were assigned using the TCRdist pipeline. In a later analysis, each TCR beta chain was defined by its CDR3 amino acid sequence together with its V-gene family, and reads without a unique V-gene family were excluded. In a later analysis, several hundred highly shared, low-generation-probability nucleotide sequences were removed to address suspected cross-contamination and a sequencing artifact. For each public chain, a later analysis derived a clonal expansion index from normalized ranks of inferred template counts within each repertoire. Generation probabilities in a later analysis came from a VDJ recombination model fitted to out-of-frame rearrangements, and those results were checked against IGoR. Hypergeometric tests were used in a later analysis to score TCR-TCR, TCR-HLA and TCR-CMV co-occurrence, with a repertoire-size bias correction applied to the TCR pairs. To estimate false discovery rates, a later analysis permuted the HLA or CMV assignments 20 times. In a later analysis, co-occurring TCRs were grouped using DBSCAN, and TCRdist sequence similarity was added for clustering within HLA-allele-positive subsets. Repertoires with fewer than 30,000 or more than 120,000 public chains were left out of co-occurrence clustering, as were a handful of repertoires with anomalous nucleotide sharing. The source is immuneACCESS, and TCRdb retained only in-frame sequences with V and J called. Part of the clones is not carried over; for the studies checked, unresolved V genes explain less than half of this, and the remainder is unexplained. The D gene and trimming were derived from the DNA, and the V and J assignments and clone size from that table. This sample is represented by 100,000 to 130,000 clones; around 74% of them were singletons. 14% of the sample goes to the ten largest clones.

V and J lose 7 bases and 2 bases, and a span of 11 bases separates them. The CDR3 goes from the cysteine to the phenylalanine over 13 residues. The entry retains the CDR3 DNA only, 39 bases that are in frame from base 1. Via the germline V gene (reference sequence), CDR1 is SEHNR and CDR2 FQNEAQ. This sequence was found in a woman in her thirties or forties in good health and CMV-seropositive. Sequences were obtained from PBMCs. The chain was built from TRBV7-9 and TRBJ1-2; no D gene call is confident. DNA sequence: TGTGCCAGCACCTCTGGGAGCAACTATGGCTACACCTTC. It encodes CASTSGSNYGYTF.